Following are 27 T cell receptor beta chains from one sample sequenced in a study of PD-1 blockade in classical Hodgkin lymphoma. No patient escaped relapse after autologous stem cell transplantation, and brentuximab vedotin exposure varied. The data were produced by immunoSEQ multiplex PCR, yet TCRdb's version contains in-frame clones alone and is incomplete. This sample has about 58,000 clones, with approximately 89% found just once. Specimen: peripheral blood mononuclear cells (PBMCs), collected before the second cycle of nivolumab. The receptors here all came from a human donor with classical Hodgkin lymphoma.

The V call is TRBV2, the J call TRBJ2-3; D call uncertain. V was pared by 11 bases and J by 5 bases, with 20 bases between. The germline V gene has CDR1 SNHLY and CDR2 FYNNEI. This CDR3 region has 14 residues. CDR3: CAVRATSSGDTQYF. CDR3 in DNA: TGTGCCGTTCGGGCTACCTCCTCCGGAGATACGCAGTATTTT.

The chain has TRBV13 and TRBJ1-1, with unresolved D. The CDR3 length is 12 residues. Germline assignment: CDR1 PRHDT and CDR2 FYEKMQ (reference sequence). The V end was cut by 7 bases, the J end by 1 base, with 7 bases between. For the CDR3, the DNA is TGTGCCAGCAATGCAGAGAACACTGAAGCTTTCTTT. Translating gives CASNAENTEAFF.

This sequence joins TRBV9 and TRBJ2-7, with a weak D call TRBD1 (6 bases). Trimming removed 0 bases from V and 6 bases from J, with 16 bases in between. CDR3 length equals 15 residues. Germline CDR1 SGDLS, CDR2 YYNGEE. The CDR3 region is CASSVATSGAGEQYF. Here the CDR3 DNA reads TGTGCCAGCAGCGTAGCAACTTCAGGGGCCGGCGAGCAGTACTTC.

The CDR3 DNA follows: TGTGCCAGCAGTTTTCTTAGGACAGGGGGTCTCAACACCGGGGAGCTGTTTTTT. It codes for CASSFLRTGGLNTGELFF. The rearrangement joins TRBV27 to TRBJ2-2; 10 bases map to TRBD1. Germline values: CDR1 MNHEY, CDR2 SMNVEV (reference sequence). V was pared by 3 bases and J by 2 bases, with 9 bases of the junction left unmatched. The CDR3 is made up of 18 amino acids.

The chain is built from TRBV30 and TRBJ2-7, with TRBD2 matching over 8 bases. Germline V gene data show CDR1 as GTSNPN and CDR2 as SVGIG (reference sequence). This CDR3 is 16 amino acids long. Losses at the gene ends were 0 bases for V and 0 bases for J; bases not matched to a gene: 7. The CDR3 here is CAWSVPAGGPSYEQYF. In DNA form, the CDR3 reads TGTGCCTGGAGTGTACCCGCGGGGGGCCCCTCCTACGAGCAGTACTTC.

The V and J genes are TRBV29-1 and TRBJ1-2; 11 positions agree with TRBD1. V was clipped by 3 bases and J by 1 base; unmatched bases: 1. Germline loops: CDR1 SQVTM, CDR2 ANQGSEA. The CDR3 spans 14 residues. In nucleotides, the CDR3 is TGCAGCGTTGAGGGGACAGGGGGTAACTATGGCTACACCTTC. Its protein is CSVEGTGGNYGYTF.

This chain connects TRBV18 to TRBJ2-3, with a possible D match to TRBD2 (5 bases). Germline-derived CDR1 and CDR2 are KGHSH and LQKENI. The V gene lost 2 bases and the J gene lost 0 bases, with 9 bases spanning the gap. The CDR3 has 15 residues. CDR3 nucleotides: TGTGCCAGCTCACCAGTAGGCGGGAGCACAGATACGCAGTATTTT. This encodes CASSPVGGSTDTQYF. Using reference TRBV18 and TRBJ2-3 for the parts outside the CDR3, the full variable domain is NAGVMQNPRHLVRRRGQEARLRCSPMKGHSHVYWYRQLPEEGLKFMVYLQKENIIDESGMPKERFSAEFPKEGPSILRIQQVVRGDSAAYFCASSPVGGSTDTQYFGPGTRLTVL.

J is TRBJ2-3 and V is TRBV6-1; 9 nucleotides agree with TRBD2. V lost 6 bases and J lost 3; bases outside the gene matches: 7. Germline V gene data show CDR1 as MNHNS and CDR2 as SASEGT. The CDR3 extends over 15 amino acids. CDR3: CASRSLAGGTDTQYF. Written as DNA, the CDR3 is TGTGCCAGCAGATCCTTGGCGGGGGGGACAGATACGCAGTATTTT.

The chain couples TRBV29-1 to TRBJ2-2; 14 bases map to TRBD2. Germline V gene lookup returns CDR1 SQVTM and CDR2 ANQGSEA. The CDR3 spans 16 residues. Trimming took 4 bases from V and 0 from J; bases not matched to a gene: 1. CDR3 in amino acids: CSVVGLAGANTGELFF. The CDR3 coding sequence is TGCAGCGTTGTGGGACTAGCGGGAGCGAACACCGGGGAGCTGTTTTTT.

The rearrangement joins TRBV7-9 to TRBJ2-3; D is tentatively TRBD1 or TRBD2 (6 bases each). The ends were cut back, 5 bases at V and 3 bases at J, with 12 bases in the middle. The CDR3 consists of 14 residues. Germline CDR1 reads SEHNR; CDR2 reads FQNEAQ (reference sequence). The CDR3 bases are TGTGCCAGCAGCCCAGAGGGGGGTACAGATACGCAGTATTTT. Translated: CASSPEGGTDTQYF.

The V and J genes are TRBV28 and TRBJ2-1; the match to TRBD2 covers 10 bases. The CDR3 consists of 18 residues. V lost 7 bases to trimming and J lost 4 bases; unmatched junction nucleotides: 16. CDR1 and CDR2 from the germline V gene are MDHEN and SYDVKM. CDR3 protein: CASTVIPSTSGPYNEQFF. The CDR3 DNA reads TGTGCCAGCACCGTTATCCCCTCGACTAGCGGGCCTTACAATGAGCAGTTCTTC.

The chain links TRBV14 to TRBJ2-3; the D gene is possibly TRBD2 (6 bases). V was trimmed by 0 bases and J by 6 bases, leaving 25 bases between them. Per the germline V gene, CDR1 is SGHDN and CDR2 is FVKESK. CDR3 size: 19 residues. CDR3 sequence: CASSQDLSLGRGPFDTQYF. CDR3 nucleotide sequence: TGTGCCAGCAGCCAAGATTTATCTTTGGGGCGGGGCCCATTCGATACGCAGTATTTT.

V usage is TRBV9 and J usage is TRBJ2-7; D ambiguous. The CDR3 sequence is 14 residues long. V lost 9 bases and J lost 1, with 17 bases in between. CDR1 and CDR2 (germline): SGDLS, YYNGEE. CDR3: CAMKRSLGSYEQYF. In DNA form, the CDR3 reads TGTGCCATGAAGAGAAGCCTGGGGTCCTACGAGCAGTACTTC. The full variable domain, rest sourced from reference TRBV9 and TRBJ2-7, is DSGVTQTPKHLITATGQRVTLRCSPRSGDLSVYWYQQSLDQGLQFLIQYYNGEERAKGNILERFSAQQFPDLHSELNLSSLELGDSALYFCAMKRSLGSYEQYFGPGTRLTVT.

The V and J genes are TRBV7-3 and TRBJ2-1; the D gene is possibly TRBD1 (5 bases). Looked up from germline, CDR1 is SGHTA and CDR2 is FQGTGA. V lost 5 bases to trimming and J lost 6 bases, with 14 bases between them. The CDR3 covers 14 residues. CDR3 DNA sequence: TGTGCCAGCAGCCTTGGGGCCCCTGCCAATGAGCAGTTCTTC. This sequence encodes CASSLGAPANEQFF.

In this sample, this clone turned up once. The chain uses TRBV19 and TRBJ1-1, with D uncertain. CDR3 size: 17 residues. The germline CDR1 and CDR2 sequences are LNHDA and SQIVND (reference sequence). V lost 4 bases to trimming and J lost 3 bases, with 21 bases between them. CDR3 region: CASSNPKAMLYYTEAFF. DNA of the CDR3: TGTGCCAGTAGTAACCCCAAGGCAATGCTCTACTACACTGAAGCTTTCTTT.

V usage is TRBV5-1 and J usage is TRBJ2-3; tentative D call: TRBD2 (7 bases). CDR1 SGHRS and CDR2 YFSETQ come from the germline V gene. The CDR3 covers 17 residues. V lost 1 base, J lost 2 bases, and 17 bases lay in between. CDR3 bases: TGCGCCAGCAGCTTGTTTGGGGGGGCCGGCCTCACAGATACGCAGTATTTT. It is translated as CASSLFGGAGLTDTQYF.

The CDR3, as DNA: TGCGCCAGCAGCTTGGCCAGGGACAGGTGGAATGAAAAACTGTTTTTT. Protein: CASSLARDRWNEKLFF. This chain links TRBV5-1 with TRBJ1-4; TRBD1 aligns across 8 bases. The trim removed 0 bases at V and 5 bases at J, leaving 6 bases unmatched. CDR3 length equals 16 residues. CDR1 and CDR2 from the germline V gene are SGHRS and YFSETQ.

The V gene is TRBV6-6, the J gene TRBJ2-1; TRBD2 is a possible D gene (6 bases). This CDR3 region has 14 residues. Germline assignment: CDR1 MNHNY and CDR2 SVGAGI (reference sequence). Trimming pared 4 bases from V and 5 bases from J, leaving 12 bases between. The CDR3, as DNA: TGTGCCAGCAGTTGGTTTTCGGGAGACAATGAGCAGTTCTTC. This sequence encodes CASSWFSGDNEQFF.

The rearrangement joins TRBV13 to TRBJ2-3, with TRBD2 matching 8 bases. Germline V gives CDR1 PRHDT, CDR2 FYEKMQ (reference sequence). The junction had 6 bases not matched to a gene; V was cut back by 0 bases and J by 4 bases. The CDR3 contains 16 residues. The CDR3 sequence: CASSLGSGRVADTQYF. The CDR3 nucleotides are TGTGCCAGCAGCTTAGGGAGCGGGAGAGTCGCAGATACGCAGTATTTT.

This chain connects TRBV7-9 to TRBJ2-3; weak D call: TRBD1 (5 bases). Trimming removed 5 bases at V and 3 bases at J, with 12 bases between. The CDR3 extends over 14 amino acids. Germline CDR1 and CDR2: SEHNR and FQNEAQ (reference sequence). This CDR3 reads CASSAQGFTDTQYF. CDR3 DNA sequence: TGTGCCAGCAGCGCCCAGGGTTTTACAGATACGCAGTATTTT.

The chain recombines TRBV27 with TRBJ2-3; D gene unclear. Looked up from germline, CDR1 is MNHEY and CDR2 is SMNVEV (reference sequence). The CDR3 extends over 13 amino acids. Trimming cost V 10 bases and J 14 bases, with 25 bases left between them. The CDR3 DNA follows: TGTGCCACTCGGCCCCCGCGTCCGAGTTGTGCGTATTTT. It encodes CATRPPRPSCAYF.

This chain joins TRBV11-2 and TRBJ1-6; D call uncertain. This CDR3 spans 14 amino acids. CDR1 is SGHAT and CDR2 is FQNNGV in the germline V gene. V shed 2 bases and J shed 4 bases, with 6 bases lying between them. Here the CDR3 reads CASSLLGYNSPLHF. The CDR3 DNA sequence: TGTGCCAGCAGCTTACTGGGATATAATTCACCCCTCCACTTT. The variable domain in full, completed from reference TRBV11-2 and TRBJ1-6, reads EAGVAQSPRYKIIEKRQSVAFWCNPISGHATLYWYQQILGQGPKLLIQFQNNGVVDDSQLPKDRFSAERLKGVDSTLKIQPAKLEDSAVYLCASSLLGYNSPLHFGNGTRLTVT.

V usage is TRBV30 and J usage is TRBJ2-3; 9 bases fit TRBD1. V shed 0 bases, J shed 4 bases, and the junction held 5 bases outside the gene matches. The CDR3 extends over 15 amino acids. The V gene's germline CDR1 is GTSNPN and CDR2 SVGIG (reference sequence). The CDR3 DNA reads TGTGCCTGGAGTGTTGGGACAGGGTCGCCAGATACGCAGTATTTT. Its protein is CAWSVGTGSPDTQYF.

This sequence joins TRBV5-4 and TRBJ2-1; 9 nucleotides align to TRBD1. The germline gives CDR1 SGHNT, CDR2 YYREEE (reference sequence). This CDR3 is 15 amino acids long. V gave up 5 bases and J gave up 6 bases; unmatched junction bases: 9. This CDR3 is CASSFNTGGSNEQFF. CDR3 in DNA: TGTGCCAGCAGTTTTAATACAGGGGGCTCCAATGAGCAGTTCTTC. Variable domain in full (rest from reference TRBV5-4 and TRBJ2-1): ETGVTQSPTHLIKTRGQQVTLRCSSQSGHNTVSWYQQALGQGPQFIFQYYREEENGRGNFPPRFSGLQFPNYSSELNVNALELDDSALYLCASSFNTGGSNEQFFGPGTRLTVL.

This clone was observed once. This chain joins TRBV18 and TRBJ2-7, with 7 nucleotides matching TRBD1. Germline loops: CDR1 KGHSH, CDR2 LQKENI. This CDR3 is built from 15 residues. The V gene end was trimmed by 1 base and the J gene end by 1 base; junction bases not matched to a gene: 4. The CDR3 DNA is TGTGCCAGCTCACCACGTACAGGGGAGTCCTACGAGCAGTACTTC. Its translation: CASSPRTGESYEQYF.

The chain recombines TRBV5-6 with TRBJ1-1; no clear D gene. Germline CDR1 and CDR2: SGHDT and YYEEEE. CDR3 length: 13 residues. V was cut by 0 bases and J by 7 bases, with 10 bases left in between. Here the CDR3 DNA reads TGTGCCAGCAGCTTGGCGGGTTTCGGTGAAGCTTTCTTT. It codes for CASSLAGFGEAFF. The full variable domain, with the rest looked up from reference TRBV5-6 and TRBJ1-1, is DAGVTQSPTHLIKTRGQQVTLRCSPKSGHDTVSWYQQALGQGPQFIFQYYEEEERQRGNFPDRFSGHQFPNYSSELNVNALLLGDSALYLCASSLAGFGEAFFGQGTRLTVV.

The chain combines TRBV21-1 with TRBJ2-1. TRBV21-1 is recorded as a pseudogene. The CDR3 has 16 amino acids. CDR3 protein: CASSKDRLAPEDEQFF. CDR3 bases: TGTGCCAGCAGCAAAGATAGGCTTGCTCCGGAAGATGAGCAGTTCTTC.